This TCR beta chain was retrieved from a study of ipilimumab plus nivolumab after autologous stem cell transplantation. Findings of the study overall: Per the authors, repertoire, Treg and microbiota data justify further study.

Patients got ipilimumab 1 mg/kg beginning 14 to 28 days post-transplant. TCRdb keeps only in-frame clones here, not all; method: immunoSEQ multiplex PCR. The sample has 15,000 to 20,000 clones; around 82% are singletons. Germline lookup yields CDR1 MNHNY and CDR2 SVGAGI (reference sequence). V was shortened by 5 bases and J by 0 bases, with 9 bases between the two germline ends. This CDR3 has 14 amino acids. For this clone: Its antigen remains unknown.

This TCR came from a male donor with diffuse large B-cell lymphoma. The input for sequencing was PBMCs, taken in a trial of ipilimumab plus nivolumab as post-transplant consolidation. The V and J genes are TRBV6-6 and TRBJ2-3; tentative D call: TRBD1 (6 bases). The CDR3 DNA sequence: TGTGCCAGCAGTCCAGGGGATAGCACAGATACGCAGTATTTT. Translated, it gives CASSPGDSTDTQYF.